The 21 T cell receptor beta chains presented below share a single source sample, sequenced in a study of T-cell memory formation after mild COVID-19. TCRdb re-analysed the 5' RACE reads in MiXCR, keeping a single row per CDR3 protein. The sample shows about half a million distinct CDR3 sequences, around a sixth of them seen only once. Sequencing input: PBMCs or a T cell subset sorted from them (not recorded which). Receptor source: an adult woman who had mild COVID-19 (a few samples of this study predate the infection). Cell type and time point are not known.

The J gene is TRBJ1-2, the V gene TRBV30, with D maybe TRBD1 (5 bases). CDR3 length: 14 amino acids. CDR1 and CDR2 (germline): GTSNPN, SVGIG (reference sequence). Trimming pared 8 bases from V and 4 bases from J, leaving 20 bases between. DNA for the CDR3: TGTGCCCGTAAAGACCGGGACGAGGGCTATGGCTACACCTTC. Translated, it gives CARKDRDEGYGYTF.

J is TRBJ2-3 and V is TRBV24-1; D not resolved. Trimming removed 3 bases at V and 0 bases at J, with 12 bases between. The CDR3 contains 16 residues. Germline V gives CDR1 KGHDR, CDR2 SFDVKD. The CDR3 region has the DNA TGTGCCACCAGTGATGTGGACCTTACTAGCACAGATACGCAGTATTTT. It specifies CATSDVDLTSTDTQYF.

The chain carries TRBV20-1 and TRBJ2-3; 15 bases align to TRBD2. Trimming cost V 4 bases and J 0 bases; bases outside gene matches: 5. Germline CDR1 is DFQATT and CDR2 is SNEGSKA (reference sequence). The CDR3 is 17 amino acids. The CDR3 sequence is CSAISGTSGRSTDTQYF. The CDR3, as DNA: TGCAGTGCTATTTCCGGGACTAGCGGGAGGAGCACAGATACGCAGTATTTT.

The chain couples TRBV6-6 to TRBJ2-4, with D tentatively TRBD1 (5 bases). The germline CDR1 and CDR2 sequences are MNHNY and SVGAGI (reference sequence). There are 16 residues in the CDR3. The germline V and J ends were trimmed by 5 bases and 0 bases, with 14 bases remaining between them. The CDR3 bases are TGTGCCAGCAGTCAAAGACAGATCTTAGCCAAAAACATTCAGTACTTC. It encodes CASSQRQILAKNIQYF.

This clonotype was counted only a few times. The junction differs from germline at one of its ends, possibly a read error. The chain employs TRBV6-5 and TRBJ1-1; 7 bases fit TRBD1. CDR1 is MNHEY, CDR2 SVGAGI, per germline. The CDR3 extends over 16 amino acids. DNA for the CDR3: TGTGCCAGCAGTTACCTTTCCGACAGGGCGAACTCTGAAGCTTTCTTT. Translated: CASSYLSDRANSEAFF.

This clonotype was seen ten or more times. This rearrangement joins TRBV24-1 to TRBJ2-3, with D perhaps matching TRBD2 (7 bases). V gave up 4 bases and J gave up 2 bases, with 12 bases separating them. The CDR3 runs to 15 residues. CDR1 and CDR2 from the germline V gene are KGHDR and SFDVKD. In DNA, the CDR3 is TGTGCCACCAGTGACCCCGCGGGGGCCACAGATACGCAGTATTTT. As protein: CATSDPAGATDTQYF.

The J gene is TRBJ2-1, the V gene TRBV7-2; TRBD2 is a possible D gene (5 bases). This CDR3 comprises 13 residues. Trimming shortened V by 5 bases and J by 12 bases, and 17 bases separated the two germline ends. Germline V gives CDR1 SGHTA, CDR2 FQGNSA. The CDR3 bases are TGTGCCAGCAGCCCAGGAGGCATACCGGCGCAGTTCTTC. Translation: CASSPGGIPAQFF.

The chain carries TRBV4-1 and TRBJ2-2; tentative D call: TRBD1 (7 bases). The CDR3 spans 15 residues. The V end was cut by 3 bases, the J end by 6 bases, with 14 bases between. The germline V gene has CDR1 MGHRA and CDR2 YSYEKL. The CDR3 nucleotides are TGCGCCAGCAGCCATTGGTCCAGGGGGGCCGGGGAGCTGTTTTTT. Protein: CASSHWSRGAGELFF.

The gene calls are TRBV20-1 and TRBJ2-1; weak D call: TRBD2 (7 bases). The germline V and J ends were trimmed by 2 bases and 8 bases, with 16 bases remaining between them. The CDR3 is 14 residues long. Germline CDR1 reads DFQATT; CDR2 reads SNEGSKA (reference sequence). The CDR3: CSARLGGARDEQFF. DNA of the CDR3: TGCAGTGCTAGACTGGGGGGGGCCAGGGATGAGCAGTTCTTC.

This clonotype was seen a handful of times. The chain is built from TRBV4-2 and TRBJ2-1, with 9 bases fitting TRBD2. CDR3 length equals 16 residues. Germline CDR1 and CDR2: LGHNA and YNFKEQ. Germline trimming cut 0 bases from V and 5 bases from J; bases unmatched to any gene: 5. In DNA form, the CDR3 reads TGTGCCAGCAGCCAAGATCGGGTAGCGGGGGACAATGAGCAGTTCTTC. Translated: CASSQDRVAGDNEQFF.

This clonotype was found a few times. The CDR3 bases are TGTGCCAGCAGCTTAGCCAGGGGGAGGGCTCAGCCCCAGCATTTT. Translation gives CASSLARGRAQPQHF. The rearrangement joins TRBV7-2 to TRBJ1-5; 7 bases map to TRBD1. The CDR3 covers 15 residues. V trimming: 0 bases; J trimming: 6 bases; junction bases outside the gene matches: 5. In germline, CDR1 is SGHTA, CDR2 FQGNSA.

There are many counts of this clonotype. This chain joins TRBV11-2 and TRBJ2-1; TRBD2 agrees at 10 bases. Germline values: CDR1 SGHAT, CDR2 FQNNGV. The CDR3 runs to 15 residues. V lost 0 bases to trimming and J lost 11 bases; unmatched junction nucleotides: 7. CDR3 sequence: CASSLESGGASKQFF. In DNA, the CDR3 is TGTGCCAGCAGCTTAGAGAGCGGGGGGGCTTCCAAGCAGTTCTTC.

This chain joins TRBV6-5 and TRBJ1-2; tentative D call: TRBD1 (5 bases). The V end lost 6 bases, the J end lost 6 bases, and 14 bases lay between the germline ends. CDR1 and CDR2 (germline): MNHEY, SVGAGI. The CDR3 consists of 13 residues. CDR3 residues: CASRRGGVNGYTF. The CDR3 coding sequence is TGTGCCAGCAGGAGGGGAGGGGTTAATGGCTACACCTTC.

This clonotype was counted only a few times. This chain joins TRBV7-9 and TRBJ2-7; no definite D call. Germline CDR1 reads SEHNR; CDR2 reads FQNEAQ (reference sequence). Trimming shortened V by 4 bases and J by 3 bases, and 13 bases separated the two germline ends. This CDR3 contains 14 residues. The CDR3 is CASSSPPSLYEQYF. Written as DNA, the CDR3 is TGTGCCAGCAGCTCGCCCCCATCCCTCTACGAGCAGTACTTC.

V is TRBV7-2 and J is TRBJ2-3; D unresolved. With 1 base removed from V and 2 bases from J, the gap between germline ends came to 4 bases. This CDR3 comprises 13 residues. The germline gives CDR1 SGHTA, CDR2 FQGNSA. The DNA for the CDR3 is TGTGCCAGCAGCTTAGAATCCACAGATACGCAGTATTTT. This sequence encodes CASSLESTDTQYF.

There are many counts of this clonotype. The chain joins TRBV7-9 to TRBJ1-6; D ambiguous. Trimming cost V 2 bases and J 10 bases, with 9 bases left between them. Germline CDR1 is SEHNR and CDR2 is FQNEAQ (reference sequence). This CDR3 is built from 13 residues. The CDR3 reads CASSLSPQSPLHF. The CDR3 coding sequence is TGTGCCAGCAGCTTAAGCCCGCAATCACCCCTCCACTTT.

This clonotype was counted a few times. The CDR3 DNA follows: TGCGCGAGCTGTTGGGGGGGCCGTCAAGAGACCCAGTACTTC. Its protein is CASCWGGRQETQYF. The chain couples TRBV5-1 to TRBJ2-5; D perhaps matches TRBD2 (7 bases). There are 14 residues in the CDR3. CDR1 SGHRS and CDR2 YFSETQ come from the germline V gene. The full variable domain, with the rest looked up from reference TRBV5-1 and TRBJ2-5, is KAGVTQTPRYLIKTRGQQVTLSCSPISGHRSVSWYQQTPGQGLQFLFEYFSETQRNKGNFPGRFSGRQFSNSRSEMNVSTLELGDSALYLCASCWGGRQETQYFGPGTRLLVL.

The sample holds many counts of this clonotype. The J gene is TRBJ1-6, the V gene TRBV12-3 or TRBV12-4, with TRBD1 matching 9 bases. This CDR3 comprises 14 residues. With V trimmed by 6 bases and J by 7 bases, 4 bases remained unmatched. The CDR3 sequence is CASSPGTGNSPLHF. Written as DNA, the CDR3 is TGTGCCAGCAGCCCCGGGACAGGGAATTCACCCCTCCACTTT.

The V gene is TRBV4-2, the J gene TRBJ2-3; D possibly uses TRBD1 or TRBD2 (5 bases each). The CDR3 contains 17 residues. The V gene's germline CDR1 is LGHNA and CDR2 YNFKEQ. The V gene lost 5 bases and the J gene lost 3 bases, with 21 bases spanning the gap. DNA of the CDR3: TGTGCCAGCAGCTCACGAATCGGGACCGCAACAACAGATACGCAGTATTTT. It encodes CASSSRIGTATTDTQYF.

The chain couples TRBV6-2 or TRBV6-3 to TRBJ2-7; D not resolved. The CDR3 spans 12 residues. V gave up 2 bases and J gave up 8 bases, with 10 bases separating them. CDR1 MNHEY and CDR2 SVGEGT come from the germline V gene. This CDR3 reads CASSYPTQQQYF. As DNA, the CDR3 is TGTGCCAGCAGTTACCCGACCCAACAGCAGTACTTC.

This clonotype was counted at least ten times. The rearrangement uses TRBV6-6 and TRBJ2-1; no reliable D call. In germline, CDR1 is MNHNY, CDR2 SVGAGI (reference sequence). The CDR3 sequence is 12 residues long. V was clipped by 2 bases and J by 11 bases, with 10 bases between them. CDR3 sequence (DNA): TGTGCCAGCAGTTACGAGTGGGCTCAGCAGTTCTTC. Protein product: CASSYEWAQQFF.